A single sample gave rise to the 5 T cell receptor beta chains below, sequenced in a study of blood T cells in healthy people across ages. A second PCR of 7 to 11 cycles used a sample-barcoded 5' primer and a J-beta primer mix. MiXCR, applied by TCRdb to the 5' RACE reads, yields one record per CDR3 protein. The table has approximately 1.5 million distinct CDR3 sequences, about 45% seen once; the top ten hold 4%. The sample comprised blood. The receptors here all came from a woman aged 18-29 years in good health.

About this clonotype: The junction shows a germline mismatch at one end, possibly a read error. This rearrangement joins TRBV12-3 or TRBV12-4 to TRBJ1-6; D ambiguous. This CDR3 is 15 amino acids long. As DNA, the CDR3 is TGTGCCAGCAGTTCCTTAAACCCCTATAATTCACTCCTCCACTTT. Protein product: CASSSLNPYNSLLHF.

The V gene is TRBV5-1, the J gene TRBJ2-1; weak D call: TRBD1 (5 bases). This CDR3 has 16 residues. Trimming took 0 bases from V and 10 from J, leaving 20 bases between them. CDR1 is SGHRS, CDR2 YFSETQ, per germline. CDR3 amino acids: CASSLDLDNLNSEQFF. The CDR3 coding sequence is TGCGCCAGCAGCTTGGACCTGGACAATTTAAATAGCGAGCAGTTCTTC.

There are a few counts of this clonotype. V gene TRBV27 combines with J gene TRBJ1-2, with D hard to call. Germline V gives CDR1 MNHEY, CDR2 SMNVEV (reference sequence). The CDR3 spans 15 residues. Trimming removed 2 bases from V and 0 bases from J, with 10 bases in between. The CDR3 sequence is CASSLRWGANYGYTF. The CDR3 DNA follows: TGTGCCAGCAGTTTACGGTGGGGAGCTAACTATGGCTACACCTTC.

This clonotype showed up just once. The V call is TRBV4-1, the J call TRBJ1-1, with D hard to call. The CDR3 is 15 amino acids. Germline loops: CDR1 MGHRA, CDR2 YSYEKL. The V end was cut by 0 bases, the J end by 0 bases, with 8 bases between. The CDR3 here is CASSQDQLLNTEAFF. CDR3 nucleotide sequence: TGCGCCAGCAGCCAAGATCAGTTATTGAACACTGAAGCTTTCTTT.

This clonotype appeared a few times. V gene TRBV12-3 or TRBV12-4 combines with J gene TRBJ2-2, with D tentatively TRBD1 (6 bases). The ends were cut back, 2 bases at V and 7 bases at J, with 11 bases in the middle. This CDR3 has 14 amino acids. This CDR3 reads CASSLQGWIGELFF. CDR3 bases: TGTGCCAGCAGTTTACAGGGGTGGATCGGGGAGCTGTTTTTT.